This TCR beta chain emerged from a study of shared clonotypes between healthy human individuals. The CDR3 has 15 residues. The ends lost 6 bases at V and 6 bases at J; junction bases unmatched: 8. Germline values: CDR1 SGHRS, CDR2 YFSETQ. Clones were sequenced by immunoSEQ multiplex PCR, and TCRdb holds only the in-frame ones, with some missing. The table includes approximately 2,000,000 clones, around 92% detected once. The receptor was isolated from a man aged 18 to 35 in good health. Some clones in this sample may be carry-over from other donors' samples. The sequenced sample consisted of naive CD4+ T cells from PBMCs. Subset: CD45RA+ positively selected. This sequence joins TRBV5-1 and TRBJ2-1, with 11 bases aligning to TRBD2. The CDR3, as DNA: TGCGCCAGCAACTGGGGACTAGCGGATACCAATGAGCAGTTCTTC. Its translation: CASNWGLADTNEQFF.